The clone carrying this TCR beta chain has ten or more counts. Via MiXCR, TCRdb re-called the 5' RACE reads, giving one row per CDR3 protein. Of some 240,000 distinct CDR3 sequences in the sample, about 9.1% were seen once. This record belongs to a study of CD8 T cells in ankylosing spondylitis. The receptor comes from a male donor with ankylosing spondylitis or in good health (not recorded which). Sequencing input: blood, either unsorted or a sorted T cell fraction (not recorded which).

CDR3 sequence reads: CASSPPGTYEQYF. Written as DNA, the CDR3 is TGTGCCAGCAGTCCCCCGGGGACCTACGAGCAGTACTTC. The chain recombines TRBV28 with TRBJ2-7; D perhaps matches TRBD2 (5 bases). The CDR3 extends over 13 amino acids. The ends were cut back, 5 bases at V and 2 bases at J, with 10 bases in the middle. Germline V gene data show CDR1 as MDHEN and CDR2 as SYDVKM.